This T cell receptor beta chain was observed in a study of Ad26.COV2.S vaccination and SARS-CoV-2 variants listed by TCRdb under 2021. Broadly, across the study: Vaccine-arm donors came from COV1001, a multicentre, randomized, double-blind, placebo-controlled phase I-IIa trial of Ad26.COV2.S in healthy adults. Throughout the experiments and outcome assessment, investigators stayed blinded to trial group allocation. TCRbeta repertoire sequencing served as the tool for gauging how specific and how broad the SARS-CoV-2-reactive T cell receptors were following Ad26.COV2.S vaccination. Participants in the trial were split at random into five groups of five each, receiving low-dose or high-dose Ad26.COV2.S once or twice, or else placebo on both occasions. Ad26.COV2.S was administered intramuscularly at 5 x 10^10 or 1 x 10^11 viral particles, either as a single shot or as two shots given 56 days apart. A total of roughly 30 samples were included in the TCR-sequenced set, comprising roughly 19 Ad26.COV2.S vaccine recipients, 5 placebo recipients and 8 SARS-CoV-2 convalescent individuals. Overall study results and their limits: The authors noted that the TCR breadth and depth analyses may have underestimated total T cell responses. Ad26.COV2.S recipients had higher spike-specific TCR breadth than placebo recipients (P = 0.0014). Substantial breadth of spike-specific CD8+ and CD4+ T cell responses was reported after vaccination. The study lacked the statistical power to compare responses across vaccine doses or regimens. Non-spike TCR breadth was comparable between vaccine and placebo recipients, consistent with the vaccine containing only spike.

The treatment or condition label on this specimen signifies: roughly 19 received Ad26.COV2.S at low or high dose, single or two shots; roughly five received placebo; per-sample allocation not given. For vaccine and placebo recipients, repertoires were sequenced using samples collected on day 63 after the first injection. Between 29 July and 7 August 2020, Cohort 1b enrolled around 24 adults aged 18-55 years at one site in Boston, USA. Ad26.COV2.S was a replication-incompetent adenovirus type 26 vector that expressed a prefusion-stabilized SARS-CoV-2 spike protein derived from the original Wuhan strain. The immunoSEQ Assay was the method used to sequence TCRbeta CDR3 regions. After extraction, genomic DNA underwent amplification by bias-controlled multiplex PCR, followed by high-throughput sequencing. On the authors' methods: To quantify the absolute abundance of every unique TCRbeta CDR3 region, sequences were collapsed and filtered. T cell fraction was estimated by normalizing TCRbeta template counts to usable DNA, with usable DNA measured through amplification of reference genes found in all nucleated cells. Repertoire TCRs were annotated as SARS-CoV-2-specific when V gene, CDR3 amino acid sequence and J gene were exactly matched to a known reactive TCR set. The reference SARS-CoV-2 TCR set was obtained from MIRA and was filtered for enrichment in COVID-19-positive ImmuneCODE repertoires, whereby public or cross-reactive TCRs were removed. Using the MIRA antigens, annotated TCRs were further analysed by specific ORF or by position within an ORF. Breadth was defined as annotated unique rearrangements over total unique productive rearrangements; depth was the summed frequency of those rearrangements. Group comparisons of TCR breadth used two-sided Wilcoxon rank-sum tests. TCRdb took over this immuneACCESS table, retaining in-frame rearrangements with V and J assigned. Such tables are incomplete; in checked studies, under half of the missing clones stem from an unresolved V gene, and the remainder is unexplained. V and J calls and clone size are copied from that table; D and trimming were computed from the DNA. The sample records 300,000 to 350,000 clones, around 85% of which are singletons. Together, the top ten hold 2% to 2.5% of the sample.

On this clone itself: Which antigen it targets is not known. Base qualities are not at hand, and no much larger clone is one base apart.

The TCR comes from a person aged 18-65 years who received the Ad26.COV2.S COVID-19 vaccine or a placebo. Sequences were derived from peripheral blood, sampled in a trial of Ad26.COV2.S vaccine versus placebo.

The nucleotide sequence is TGTGCCAGCAGTGTACCAGGTAACACTGAAGCTTTCTTT. Translated, this is CASSVPGNTEAFF. The chain is made from TRBV6-2 or TRBV6-3 and TRBJ1-1, with no confident D gene call. The germline ends are 9 bases apart after V is trimmed by 5 bases and J by 2 bases. The cysteine opens and the phenylalanine closes a CDR3 of 13 amino acids. Only the CDR3 part of the read is kept: 39 bases, read in frame from the first base. In the germline V gene, CDR1 corresponds to MNHEY and CDR2 to SVGEGT.